These 32 T cell receptor beta chains originate from one sample sequenced in a study of T cells in Graves' hyperthyroidism and ophthalmopathy. What was amplified from RNA transcripts were TCR beta CDR3 regions. In the first-round RT-PCR of the TCR CDR3, the HTBI primer set was used. In TCRdb, the multiplex PCR reads were re-called with MiXCR into one record per CDR3 protein. The sample lists around 250,000 distinct CDR3 sequences; about 15% were seen once. Input material: blood. These receptors all stem from a woman in her forties with Graves' hyperthyroidism that later progressed to Graves' ophthalmopathy.

This clonotype occurred a few times. This sequence joins TRBV6-1 and TRBJ2-7, with 11 bases that match TRBD2. Trimming at V came to 7 bases and at J to 0 bases, leaving 11 bases not matched to a gene. From germline, CDR1 is MNHNS and CDR2 SASEGT. The CDR3 contains 17 residues. The CDR3 region has the DNA TGTGCCAGCAAAGCCCCGGGACTAGCGGATAGCTCCTACGAGCAGTACTTC. Residues: CASKAPGLADSSYEQYF.

This clonotype was counted ten times or more. The J gene is TRBJ2-7, the V gene TRBV18; the D is unclear. CDR3 length equals 14 residues. The ends were cut back, 0 bases at V and 3 bases at J, with 9 bases in the middle. The V gene's germline CDR1 is KGHSH and CDR2 LQKENI. The CDR3 reads CASSPPHKGYEQYF. The CDR3 coding sequence is TGTGCCAGCTCACCACCCCATAAGGGCTACGAGCAGTACTTC.

This clonotype has only a few counts. V usage is TRBV18 and J usage is TRBJ1-3; 9 positions agree with TRBD1. This CDR3 is 16 amino acids long. Germline assignment: CDR1 KGHSH and CDR2 LQKENI. With 3 bases clipped from V and 2 bases from J, the junction kept 5 bases outside the gene matches. The CDR3 coding sequence is TGTGCCAGCTCACCCGGCCGGGACAGGGCTGGAAACACCATATATTTT. Translated, it gives CASSPGRDRAGNTIYF. Variable domain in full (rest from reference TRBV18 and TRBJ1-3): NAGVMQNPRHLVRRRGQEARLRCSPMKGHSHVYWYRQLPEEGLKFMVYLQKENIIDESGMPKERFSAEFPKEGPSILRIQQVVRGDSAAYFCASSPGRDRAGNTIYFGEGSWLTVV.

The chain joins TRBV2 to TRBJ2-3; 13 nucleotides line up with TRBD2. Germline assignment: CDR1 SNHLY and CDR2 FYNNEI. J lost 6 bases, V lost 2 bases, and 8 bases had no gene match. This CDR3 comprises 17 residues. Here the CDR3 DNA reads TGTGCCAGCAGTGAATCCGGGACTAGCGGGATTCGTGATACGCAGTATTTT. It translates to CASSESGTSGIRDTQYF.

This clonotype appeared many times. The chain employs TRBV2 and TRBJ1-1; no clear D gene. The CDR3 spans 12 residues. The V end was cut by 2 bases, the J end by 6 bases, with 7 bases between. CDR1 SNHLY and CDR2 FYNNEI come from the germline V gene. The CDR3 DNA is TGTGCCAGCAGTGAATTGCAGGCTGAAGCTTTCTTT. As protein: CASSELQAEAFF.

Many counts were recorded for this clonotype. This chain uses TRBV12-3 or TRBV12-4 with TRBJ2-1; TRBD2 matches at 8 bases. V was clipped by 6 bases and J by 5 bases; unmatched bases: 9. The CDR3 length is 15 residues. CDR3 sequence reads: CASSPGSGSHNEQFF. CDR3 nucleotides: TGTGCCAGCAGCCCAGGGAGCGGGAGCCACAATGAGCAGTTCTTC.

This clonotype was seen repeatedly, ten times or more. The chain recombines TRBV7-9 with TRBJ2-3; 8 bases map to TRBD2. CDR3 length equals 14 residues. CDR1 is SEHNR, CDR2 FQNEAQ, per germline (reference sequence). After removal of 5 bases from V and 3 bases from J, the junction contained 4 bases not matched to a gene. The CDR3 DNA reads as TGTGCCAGCAGCCAAGCGGGAGTAACAGATACGCAGTATTTT. The encoded protein is CASSQAGVTDTQYF.

This clonotype was seen repeatedly, ten times or more. The gene calls are TRBV4-1 and TRBJ2-7; possibly TRBD2 for D (6 bases). CDR1 and CDR2 from the germline V gene are MGHRA and YSYEKL. The V gene lost 1 base and the J gene lost 4 bases, with 14 bases spanning the gap. The CDR3 is made up of 15 amino acids. This CDR3 reads CASSQGWTTVYEQYF. The CDR3, as DNA: TGCGCCAGCAGCCAAGGTTGGACTACCGTTTACGAGCAGTACTTC.

This clonotype was seen a handful of times. The chain recombines TRBV20-1 with TRBJ1-1, with TRBD1 identical over 7 bases. Germline-derived CDR1 and CDR2 are DFQATT and SNEGSKA (reference sequence). The CDR3 covers 17 residues. J was trimmed by 2 bases and V by 6 bases; bases with no gene match: 18. CDR3 residues: CSAQPQGLRTINTEAFF. The DNA for the CDR3 is TGCAGTGCCCAGCCACAGGGGCTCAGGACCATCAACACTGAAGCTTTCTTT.

At least ten counts were recorded for this clonotype. J is TRBJ1-5 and V is TRBV2, with 8 nucleotides matching TRBD1. The CDR3 loop spans 12 amino acids. Germline loops: CDR1 SNHLY, CDR2 FYNNEI. V gave up 7 bases and J gave up 6 bases; unmatched junction bases: 2. The CDR3 nucleotides read TGTGCCAGCACAGGGGGCGGTCAGCCCCAGCATTTT. Its translation: CASTGGGQPQHF.

In regard to this clonotype: A much bigger clone sits one base away, suggesting this may be a read error. The chain has TRBV19 and TRBJ2-2, with D uncertain. The CDR3 loop spans 13 amino acids. Germline V gene lookup returns CDR1 LNHDA and CDR2 SQIVND (reference sequence). The CDR3 nucleotides read TGTGTCAGTAGTATAGTTGACACCGGGGAGCTGTTTTTT. Amino acids: CVSSIVDTGELFF. Looking up the rest from reference TRBV19 and TRBJ2-2 gives the full variable domain: DGGITQSPKYLFRKEGQNVTLSCEQNLNHDAMYWYRQDPGQGLRLIYYSQIVNDFQKGDIAEGYSVSREKKESFPLTVTSAQKNPTAFYLCVSSIVDTGELFFGEGSRLTVL.

There are many counts of this clonotype. This chain joins TRBV19 and TRBJ2-1; tentative D call: TRBD2 (5 bases). CDR1 is LNHDA, CDR2 SQIVND, per germline (reference sequence). V was cut by 1 base and J by 3 bases, with 13 bases left in between. This CDR3 is 16 amino acids long. The CDR3 spells CASSIVPGFGYNEQFF. The CDR3 coding sequence is TGTGCCAGTAGTATAGTTCCGGGGTTCGGCTACAATGAGCAGTTCTTC.

This clonotype was found a few times. The rearrangement uses TRBV7-2 and TRBJ2-1; 9 bases fit TRBD2. With V trimmed by 1 base and J by 10 bases, 5 bases remained unmatched. Germline V lookup: CDR1 SGHTA, CDR2 FQGNSA. The CDR3 covers 14 residues. CDR3 coding DNA: TGTGCCAGCAGCTTAGATAGCGGGAGTTTGGAGCAGTTCTTC. Protein product: CASSLDSGSLEQFF. The variable domain in full, with the rest retrieved from reference TRBV7-2 and TRBJ2-1, is GAGVSQSPSNKVTEKGKDVELRCDPISGHTALYWYRQSLGQGLEFLIYFQGNSAPDKSGLPSDRFSAERTGGSVSTLTIQRTQQEDSAVYLCASSLDSGSLEQFFGPGTRLTVL.

In this sample, this clonotype turned up many times. This rearrangement joins TRBV19 to TRBJ1-1, with D possibly TRBD1 on 6 matching bases. The CDR3 is 15 residues long. Germline V CDR1 and CDR2: LNHDA, SQIVND (reference sequence). V was shortened by 2 bases and J by 1 base, with 11 bases between the two germline ends. CDR3 region: CASSITTGKNTEAFF. The CDR3, as DNA: TGTGCCAGTAGTATAACCACAGGGAAGAACACTGAAGCTTTCTTT.

The chain combines TRBV27 with TRBJ1-2; D possibly corresponds to TRBD1 (5 bases). This CDR3 is 14 amino acids long. Looked up from germline, CDR1 is MNHEY and CDR2 is SMNVEV (reference sequence). Trimming pared 5 bases from V and 5 bases from J, leaving 15 bases between. The CDR3 reads CASSPRAGIYGYTF. Written as DNA, the CDR3 is TGTGCCAGCAGTCCCCGGGCAGGGATATATGGCTACACCTTC.

This clonotype was recorded many times. V gene TRBV12-3 or TRBV12-4 combines with J gene TRBJ2-1, with D perhaps matching TRBD1 (6 bases). V lost 4 bases to trimming and J lost 11 bases, with 30 bases between them. The CDR3 runs to 18 residues. The CDR3 protein is CASSSSPGRGPLIPKQFF. The CDR3 DNA sequence: TGTGCCAGCAGTTCCTCCCCGGGCAGGGGACCTCTCATACCAAAGCAGTTCTTC.

CDR3 DNA sequence: TGCAGTGCTAGAGATCCCCCCCCCGGCCGGGGGCTAGGCTATGGCTACACCTTC. Its protein product is CSARDPPPGRGLGYGYTF. This rearrangement joins TRBV20-1 to TRBJ1-2, with a tentative D call TRBD1 (6 bases). Germline CDR1 is DFQATT and CDR2 is SNEGSKA (reference sequence). This CDR3 is built from 18 residues. Trimming left V 0 bases short and J 4 bases short, with 24 bases between.

With regard to this clonotype: A much larger clone differs from this one at a single base, so this may be a read error. The DNA of the CDR3 is TGTGCCAGCAGCCCCGGGACTAGCGGTACCAACTCCGGGGAGCTGTTTTTT. This translates into CASSPGTSGTNSGELFF. The chain links TRBV7-9 to TRBJ2-2; 11 nucleotides match TRBD2. There are 17 residues in the CDR3. Germline V lookup: CDR1 SEHNR, CDR2 FQNEAQ (reference sequence). V lost 5 bases and J lost 6; bases outside the gene matches: 11.

In this sample, this clonotype turned up a few times. The chain is built from TRBV4-1 and TRBJ1-2, with D uncertain. The CDR3 covers 16 residues. Trimming stripped 3 bases from V and 3 bases from J, with 17 bases between. Germline CDR1 reads MGHRA; CDR2 reads YSYEKL. CDR3 bases: TGCGCCAGCAGCCATCCCTTTTCATTGGACTACTATGGCTACACCTTC. Translating it yields CASSHPFSLDYYGYTF.

Ten or more counts support this clonotype. The rearrangement joins TRBV28 to TRBJ1-1; TRBD1 matches 8 bases. There are 15 residues in the CDR3. CDR1 MDHEN and CDR2 SYDVKM come from the germline V gene. Unmatched junction bases numbered 12, after V lost 7 bases and J lost 5 bases. The CDR3 DNA sequence: TGTGCCAGCAATTCCCGGAGCAGGGGGCGAACTGAAGCTTTCTTT. It encodes CASNSRSRGRTEAFF. The complete variable domain, with remaining parts taken from reference TRBV28 and TRBJ1-1, reads DVKVTQSSRYLVKRTGEKVFLECVQDMDHENMFWYRQDPGLGLRLIYFSYDVKMKEKGDIPEGYSVSREKKERFSLILESASTNQTSMYLCASNSRSRGRTEAFFGQGTRLTVV.

This clonotype occurred a few times. The chain carries TRBV5-1 and TRBJ2-3; D uncertain. Germline values: CDR1 SGHRS, CDR2 YFSETQ. The germline V and J ends were trimmed by 3 bases and 5 bases, with 16 bases remaining between them. This CDR3 comprises 15 residues. CDR3 region: CASSSGVLGVDTQYF. CDR3 in DNA: TGCGCCAGCAGCTCTGGGGTGCTAGGAGTAGATACGCAGTATTTT.

The rearrangement links TRBV28 to TRBJ2-1; TRBD2 aligns across 7 bases. Germline V lookup: CDR1 MDHEN, CDR2 SYDVKM. The V and J ends lost 5 bases and 6 bases, in that order; junction bases with no gene match: 7. This CDR3 has 14 residues. CDR3 bases: TGTGCCAGCAGTCACGGACTAGACCTCAATGAGCAGTTCTTC. The encoded protein is CASSHGLDLNEQFF. Full variable domain (outside the CDR3, taken from reference TRBV28 and TRBJ2-1): DVKVTQSSRYLVKRTGEKVFLECVQDMDHENMFWYRQDPGLGLRLIYFSYDVKMKEKGDIPEGYSVSREKKERFSLILESASTNQTSMYLCASSHGLDLNEQFFGPGTRLTVL.

The chain links TRBV4-1 to TRBJ2-1; a weak D match, TRBD1 (7 bases). Germline V gives CDR1 MGHRA, CDR2 YSYEKL. This CDR3 region has 18 residues. With 1 base removed from V and 2 bases from J, the gap between germline ends came to 18 bases. The CDR3 here is CASSQGQGGRGTYNEQFF. The CDR3 nucleotides read TGCGCCAGCAGCCAAGGGCAGGGGGGTCGGGGAACCTACAATGAGCAGTTCTTC.

This clonotype came up many times. The chain employs TRBV29-1 and TRBJ2-7; D might be TRBD2 (5 bases). The V end was cut by 7 bases, the J end by 3 bases, with 16 bases between. The germline V gene has CDR1 SQVTM and CDR2 ANQGSEA. The CDR3 length is 13 residues. DNA of the CDR3: TGCAGCGCCGCGGACTCCCCCCACTACGAGCAGTACTTC. Amino acid sequence: CSAADSPHYEQYF.

This clonotype was seen only a few times. V is TRBV19 and J is TRBJ1-5; unclear D gene. Germline CDR1 is LNHDA and CDR2 is SQIVND (reference sequence). Trimming took off 7 bases at V and 2 bases at J, with 9 bases between the two ends. The CDR3 loop spans 13 amino acids. The CDR3 reads CASKVRGNQPQHF. The CDR3 DNA reads TGTGCCAGTAAGGTAAGGGGCAATCAGCCCCAGCATTTT.

With respect to this clonotype: This may be a read error, as it is one base from a much larger clone. This chain joins TRBV5-1 and TRBJ2-7, with D unclear. The germline CDR1 and CDR2 sequences are SGHRS and YFSETQ. Trimming removed 5 bases at V and 7 bases at J, with 10 bases between. This CDR3 has 11 residues. The CDR3 region is CASRTNNEQYF. The CDR3 DNA sequence: TGCGCCAGCAGAACAAACAATGAGCAGTACTTC.

This clonotype was observed a handful of times. CDR3 region: CASSAGTSSYNEQFF. The CDR3, as DNA: TGTGCCAGCAGCGCCGGGACTAGCTCCTACAATGAGCAGTTCTTC. This chain connects TRBV5-4 to TRBJ2-1, with 8 bases aligning to TRBD2. In germline, CDR1 is SGHNT, CDR2 YYREEE (reference sequence). With 4 bases clipped from V and 0 bases from J, the junction kept 3 bases outside the gene matches. There are 15 residues in the CDR3.

V is TRBV6-5 and J is TRBJ1-2, with 7 bases identical to TRBD1. Trimming at V came to 2 bases and at J to 2 bases, leaving 5 bases not matched to a gene. Germline V gene lookup returns CDR1 MNHEY and CDR2 SVGAGI. This CDR3 contains 15 residues. The CDR3 DNA reads as TGTGCCAGCAGTTACCGTCTACAGGGGAACTATGGCTACACCTTC. This translates into CASSYRLQGNYGYTF.

This chain connects TRBV11-2 to TRBJ2-1; TRBD2 matches 11 bases. After removal of 5 bases from V and 1 base from J, the junction contained 10 bases not matched to a gene. This CDR3 has 18 residues. Germline lookup yields CDR1 SGHAT and CDR2 FQNNGV. The CDR3 sequence: CASSQRGLAGGSYNEQFF. CDR3 nucleotide sequence: TGTGCCAGCAGCCAGAGGGGGTTAGCGGGAGGGTCCTACAATGAGCAGTTCTTC.

The chain combines TRBV4-1 with TRBJ2-3, with TRBD2 identical over 12 bases. Germline V gives CDR1 MGHRA, CDR2 YSYEKL. The CDR3 has 18 residues. Trimming took 4 bases from V and 5 from J; bases not matched to a gene: 13. In nucleotides, the CDR3 is TGCGCCAGCAGCCCCCCTTTTCTACTAGCGGGAGGACTAGATACGCAGTATTTT. Translated, it gives CASSPPFLLAGGLDTQYF.

Worth noting for this clonotype: A read error is possible here, since a much larger clone lies one base away. The chain employs TRBV19 and TRBJ2-1, with 15 bases matching TRBD2. Looked up from germline, CDR1 is LNHDA and CDR2 is SQIVND (reference sequence). The CDR3 consists of 17 residues. V was pared by 5 bases and J by 9 bases, with 11 bases of the junction left unmatched. The CDR3: CASSPWTSGRAGSEQFF. The CDR3 nucleotides are TGTGCCAGTAGTCCATGGACTAGCGGGAGGGCCGGGAGTGAGCAGTTCTTC. Looking up the rest from reference TRBV19 and TRBJ2-1 gives the full variable domain: DGGITQSPKYLFRKEGQNVTLSCEQNLNHDAMYWYRQDPGQGLRLIYYSQIVNDFQKGDIAEGYSVSREKKESFPLTVTSAQKNPTAFYLCASSPWTSGRAGSEQFFGPGTRLTVL.

The rearrangement joins TRBV10-2 to TRBJ1-1, with unresolved D. Trimming cost V 7 bases and J 0 bases, with 18 bases left between them. CDR1 is WSHSY and CDR2 is SAAADI in the germline V gene. This CDR3 spans 16 amino acids. The CDR3 DNA sequence: TGCGCCAGCAAGGCGGGTTTTCCTCGGATGAACACTGAAGCTTTCTTT. Residues: CASKAGFPRMNTEAFF.